The clone carrying this T cell receptor (beta chain) is a singleton in its sample. TCRdb's copy holds only in-frame clones and misses some; the assay was immunoSEQ multiplex PCR. The sample records around 180,000 clones, 88% being singletons. The CDR3 has 14 amino acids. Trimming took off 2 bases at V and 0 bases at J, with 7 bases between the two ends. Germline CDR1 reads MNHNS; CDR2 reads SASEGT. The sample originates from a study of blood T cell repertoires in COVID-19. About the research overall: The United States, Italy and Spain provided the acute and convalescent COVID-19 samples. T cells, B-cell-depleted T cells, or PBMCs provided the cDNA or gDNA that served as material.

Sequencing was performed on peripheral blood. This clonotype originated in a man aged 60-69 years with acute or convalescent COVID-19. The chain carries TRBV6-1 and TRBJ1-2; D remains unclear. The CDR3 bases are TGTGCCAGCAGTGAATGGGGAGCTAACTATGGCTACACCTTC. Protein product: CASSEWGANYGYTF.